This T cell receptor beta chain emerged from a study of cytomegalovirus exposure and HLA in healthy donors. Study-wide findings and caveats: TCR sequences were mostly rare, though some public TCRs occurred in many donors. TRBV6-2, TRBV6-3 and other indistinguishable V segments were excluded.

Use of 60 Vbeta and 13 Jbeta primers characterized the PCR. Profiling relied on immunoSEQ multiplex PCR, and the TCRdb table lists in-frame clones only, not all of them. The table has 65,000 to 100,000 clones, approximately 71% seen once. Concerning this clone: Antigen specificity is unknown.

V was trimmed by 1 base and J by 5 bases, leaving 14 bases between them. The CDR3 is 15 residues long. Germline V gene lookup returns CDR1 MDHEN and CDR2 SYDVKM. The V call is TRBV28, the J call TRBJ1-2, with a weak D call TRBD1 (6 bases). This clonotype was obtained from a man in his forties in good health and CMV-seronegative. The specimen sequenced was PBMCs. CDR3 sequence: CASSLLGTPTYGYTF. The CDR3 coding sequence is TGTGCCAGCAGTTTATTGGGGACACCGACATATGGCTACACCTTC.